The 23 T cell receptor beta chains below come from one sample, sequenced in a study of CD4 T cells in relation to SARS-CoV-2 and coronaviruses (dated by TCRdb to the early 2020s). The receptor library was made with the immunoSEQ multiplex PCR assay. TCRdb stores this immuneACCESS table with in-frame sequences only. Part of the clones is absent; in the studies checked, under half of the shortfall reflects unresolved V genes, and no reason is known for the rest. This sample is represented by under 25,000 clones; 60% to 85% of them were singletons. The ten most abundant clones make up 21% of the sample. CD4+ T cells from unexposed donors were collected before the COVID-19 pandemic (2011-2018). After about 9 days of culture, CD4+ T cells were isolated with the EasySep CD4+ T cell isolation kit. These receptors' antigens are unknown. Sample: CD4+ T cells from PBMCs, cultured in vitro. These receptors were obtained from a human donor in good health.

This clone has just one count. The chain joins TRBV7-2 to TRBJ1-2, with D possibly matching TRBD1 (5 bases). CDR3 length equals 16 residues. Trimming left V 1 base short and J 6 bases short, with 18 bases between. Germline-derived CDR1 and CDR2 are SGHTA and FQGNSA. The CDR3 region is CASSLDGTGFFDGYTF. CDR3 DNA sequence: TGTGCCAGCAGCTTAGACGGGACCGGCTTCTTCGATGGCTACACCTTC.

The rearrangement uses TRBV29-1 and TRBJ2-7, with D possibly TRBD2 on 5 matching bases. The V gene's germline CDR1 is SQVTM and CDR2 ANQGSEA. The CDR3 spans 11 residues. V lost 4 bases to trimming and J lost 2 bases, with 6 bases between them. The CDR3 loop is CSVVGTYEQYF. CDR3 bases: TGCAGCGTTGTCGGGACCTACGAGCAGTACTTC.

The V call is TRBV12-3 or TRBV12-4, the J call TRBJ2-3; D unclear. The CDR3 spans 12 residues. Trimming left V 2 bases short and J 6 bases short, with 6 bases between. CDR3 coding DNA: TGTGCCAGCAGTTTATTTGGGGATACGCAGTATTTT. Amino acid sequence: CASSLFGDTQYF.

The rearrangement links TRBV5-4 to TRBJ2-1; D is undetermined. The CDR3 runs 15 residues. V was pared by 6 bases and J by 1 base, with 14 bases between. Germline CDR1 is SGHNT and CDR2 is YYREEE (reference sequence). The CDR3 DNA sequence: TGTGCCAGCACCCCATACAGTTCGTCCTACAATGAGCAGTTCTTC. Translation: CASTPYSSSYNEQFF.

The chain combines TRBV6-1 with TRBJ1-6; D call uncertain. Germline assignment: CDR1 MNHNS and CDR2 SASEGT. The CDR3 length is 16 residues. V was shortened by 1 base and J by 1 base, with 8 bases between the two germline ends. CDR3 sequence reads: CASSEVGGSYNSPLHF. In nucleotides, the CDR3 is TGTGCCAGCAGTGAAGTCGGCGGATCCTATAATTCACCCCTCCACTTT.

In the case of this clone: Other nucleotide sequences in the sample specify the same CDR3. V and J are TRBV7-2 and TRBJ2-3, with TRBD1 as a possible D gene (5 bases). The CDR3 extends over 15 amino acids. V lost 3 bases and J 3 bases, leaving 13 bases between the germline ends. Germline CDR1 SGHTA, CDR2 FQGNSA. The CDR3 spells CASSLGPQPTDTQYF. The CDR3 DNA is TGTGCCAGCAGCTTGGGGCCCCAGCCAACAGATACGCAGTATTTT.

The V call is TRBV10-1, the J call TRBJ2-7, with TRBD2 matching 11 bases. V shed 6 bases, J shed 5 bases, and the junction held 6 bases outside the gene matches. In germline, CDR1 is WNHNN, CDR2 SYGVQD (reference sequence). CDR3 length: 14 residues. DNA for the CDR3: TGCGCCAGCAGCGCTAGCGGGGGGCTCAACGAGCAGTACTTC. This encodes CASSASGGLNEQYF.

This sequence joins TRBV28 and TRBJ2-7, with D tentatively TRBD1 (7 bases). The V gene lost 6 bases and the J gene lost 6 bases, with 12 bases spanning the gap. CDR1 and CDR2 from the germline V gene are MDHEN and SYDVKM. The CDR3 is 12 amino acids. In DNA, the CDR3 is TGTGCCAGCAGGAGGCAGGGGGGCGAGCAGTACTTC. It yields the protein CASRRQGGEQYF.

The table lists this clone with a count of one. The chain is built from TRBV19 and TRBJ1-4, with a possible D match to TRBD1 (5 bases). The CDR3 runs to 16 residues. Germline V lookup: CDR1 LNHDA, CDR2 SQIVND (reference sequence). Between the trimmed V and J ends, which lost 5 bases and 2 bases, there was a span of 15 bases. The CDR3 is CASSGAGTVTNEKLFF. The CDR3 DNA is TGTGCCAGTAGTGGAGCCGGGACGGTGACTAATGAAAAACTGTTTTTT.

The CDR3 DNA sequence: TGTGCCAGCAGTGAAGCACGGGTCTCAGAGACCCAGTACTTC. Translated: CASSEARVSETQYF. The chain employs TRBV6-1 and TRBJ2-5; D is unclear. Per the germline V gene, CDR1 is MNHNS and CDR2 is SASEGT. Trimming removed 0 bases at V and 4 bases at J, with 9 bases between. CDR3 length: 14 amino acids.

The CDR3 spells CASSDTGTGTREQFF. Written as DNA, the CDR3 is TGTGCCAGCAGTGACACCGGGACAGGGACCCGTGAGCAGTTCTTC. The chain recombines TRBV6-2 or TRBV6-3 with TRBJ2-1; 9 bases match TRBD1. Germline loops: CDR1 MNHEY, CDR2 SVGEGT. The V and J ends lost 5 bases and 9 bases, in that order; junction bases with no gene match: 11. The CDR3 runs to 15 residues.

This clone occurred a few times. V and J are TRBV9 and TRBJ2-1, with a tentative D call TRBD2 (6 bases). The CDR3 is 16 amino acids. CDR1 is SGDLS, CDR2 YYNGEE, per germline. Between the trimmed V and J ends, which lost 4 bases and 0 bases, there was a span of 14 bases. As DNA, the CDR3 is TGTGCCAGCAGCCCCAGCGGGTCTCACTCCTACAATGAGCAGTTCTTC. It translates to CASSPSGSHSYNEQFF. Looking up the rest from reference TRBV9 and TRBJ2-1 gives the full variable domain: DSGVTQTPKHLITATGQRVTLRCSPRSGDLSVYWYQQSLDQGLQFLIQYYNGEERAKGNILERFSAQQFPDLHSELNLSSLELGDSALYFCASSPSGSHSYNEQFFGPGTRLTVL.

A few counts support this clone. This sequence joins TRBV21-1 and TRBJ1-5. TRBV21-1 is deemed a pseudogene. The CDR3 is 16 residues long. DNA for the CDR3: TGTGCCAGCAGCCCTCCTGTTGGGGGGGCCGATCAGCCCCAGCATTTT. Translation: CASSPPVGGADQPQHF.

The genes are TRBV29-1 and TRBJ1-2; D possibly corresponds to TRBD1 (6 bases). Germline CDR1 SQVTM, CDR2 ANQGSEA. With 5 bases removed from V and 6 bases from J, the gap between germline ends came to 28 bases. CDR3 size: 17 residues. The CDR3 here is CSVPFGSWGGARNGYTF. The CDR3 region has the DNA TGCAGCGTTCCGTTTGGCAGTTGGGGGGGGGCGCGAAATGGCTACACCTTC. The full variable domain, its missing parts supplied by reference TRBV29-1 and TRBJ1-2, is SAVISQKPSRDICQRGTSLTIQCQVDSQVTMMFWYRQQPGQSLTLIATANQGSEATYESGFVIDKFPISRPNLTFSTLTVSNMSPEDSSIYLCSVPFGSWGGARNGYTFGSGTRLTVV.

The V gene is TRBV6-6, the J gene TRBJ1-5; D possibly corresponds to TRBD1 (6 bases). This CDR3 is built from 15 residues. Germline-derived CDR1 and CDR2 are MNHNY and SVGAGI (reference sequence). V was clipped by 6 bases and J by 2 bases, with 14 bases between them. In nucleotides, the CDR3 is TGTGCCAGCAGGGACCGGGGGGGCGGCAATCAGCCCCAGCATTTT. Protein: CASRDRGGGNQPQHF.

This clone was counted only a few times. This chain connects TRBV6-5 to TRBJ2-2; TRBD2 is a possible D gene (6 bases). The CDR3 runs to 15 residues. In germline, CDR1 is MNHEY, CDR2 SVGAGI. V lost 8 bases, J lost 2 bases, and 15 bases lay in between. In DNA, the CDR3 is TGTGCCAGCGGGGGAGGATCTATTAACACCGGGGAGCTGTTTTTT. Amino acids: CASGGGSINTGELFF.

J is TRBJ2-5 and V is TRBV11-3; 8 bases align to TRBD2. The V and J ends lost 4 bases and 4 bases, in that order; junction bases with no gene match: 8. The length of the CDR3 is 15 residues. Germline CDR1 is SGHNT and CDR2 is YENEEA. CDR3 nucleotides: TGTGCCAGCAGCTCTGGAGCGGGAGAGGGAGAGACCCAGTACTTC. Translating it yields CASSSGAGEGETQYF.

The genes are TRBV12-5 and TRBJ1-2; TRBD1 matches 9 bases. The V gene end was trimmed by 6 bases and the J gene end by 5 bases; junction bases not matched to a gene: 22. The length of the CDR3 is 19 residues. Germline V lookup: CDR1 LGHNT, CDR2 FRNRAP. In nucleotides, the CDR3 is TGTGCTAGTGGGGACGAAACAGGGGGCTATATCACCGACCATTATGGCTACACCTTC. Its protein product is CASGDETGGYITDHYGYTF.

A few counts support this clone. The chain combines TRBV10-3 with TRBJ2-2; D is uncertain. The CDR3 extends over 15 amino acids. With 3 bases removed from V and 0 bases from J, the gap between germline ends came to 8 bases. Germline V gene lookup returns CDR1 ENHRY and CDR2 SYGVKD. CDR3 protein: CAISERRTNTGELFF. CDR3 sequence (DNA): TGTGCCATCAGTGAACGACGGACGAACACCGGGGAGCTGTTTTTT.

The chain employs TRBV3-1 (or the pseudogene TRBV3-2) and TRBJ1-1; D perhaps matches TRBD1 (6 bases). Germline V CDR1 and CDR2: LGHDT, YNNKEL (reference sequence). Trimming pared 4 bases from V and 6 bases from J, leaving 18 bases between. This CDR3 has 15 amino acids. As DNA, the CDR3 is TGTGCCAGCAGCCGTAACCCGGGGGGCCAGGCTGAAGCTTTCTTT. This translates into CASSRNPGGQAEAFF.

The CDR3 DNA sequence: TGTGCCAGCAGTGTTGGACAGAGCAATCAGCCCCAGCATTTT. Amino acids: CASSVGQSNQPQHF. V is TRBV27 and J is TRBJ1-5; D is possibly TRBD1 (6 bases). Trimming stripped 5 bases from V and 1 base from J, with 9 bases between. Per germline, CDR1 MNHEY and CDR2 SMNVEV (reference sequence). There are 14 residues in the CDR3.

This chain joins TRBV2 and TRBJ1-2, with D perhaps TRBD1 (5 bases). The CDR3 has 15 residues. Deletions cut 7 bases from V and 4 bases from J, with 19 bases between. Germline values: CDR1 SNHLY, CDR2 FYNNEI. The CDR3, as DNA: TGTGCCAGCAAGGTCACGACCTTTCAGGGCTATGGCTACACCTTC. Protein sequence: CASKVTTFQGYGYTF.

The chain couples TRBV24-1 to TRBJ2-2; possible D gene TRBD2, 7 bases. The CDR3 runs 15 residues. With 7 bases removed from V and 2 bases from J, the gap between germline ends came to 13 bases. Germline-derived CDR1 and CDR2 are KGHDR and SFDVKD. The CDR3 sequence is CATSSGGANTGELFF. The DNA of the CDR3 is TGTGCCACCAGCTCGGGGGGCGCCAACACCGGGGAGCTGTTTTTT.